The 32 T cell receptor beta chains reported below all come from one sample, sequenced in a study of T cells in localized non-small cell lung cancer. Sequencing used immunoSEQ multiplex PCR; TCRdb keeps in-frame clones, though not all of them. The table includes around 1,800 clones, roughly 33% detected once. The material was normal lung tissue next to the tumor, obtained before any cancer treatment. The receptors here all came from a woman aged 35-75 years with stage I lung adenocarcinoma.

V and J are TRBV28 and TRBJ2-5, with 8 bases fitting TRBD1. The ends lost 2 bases at V and 4 bases at J; junction bases unmatched: 9. This CDR3 spans 16 amino acids. Germline lookup yields CDR1 MDHEN and CDR2 SYDVKM. The CDR3 nucleotides read TGTGCCAGCAGTTTAGACAGGACAGGGATTGTAGAGACCCAGTACTTC. Its protein product is CASSLDRTGIVETQYF.

The chain couples TRBV14 to TRBJ2-3; D is perhaps TRBD1 (6 bases). From germline, CDR1 is SGHDN and CDR2 FVKESK. The CDR3 has 14 amino acids. V was pared by 2 bases and J by 7 bases, with 13 bases between. Written as DNA, the CDR3 is TGTGCCAGCAGCCAAAGTGGGGGCGCGCATACGCAGTATTTT. Translating gives CASSQSGGAHTQYF.

The V call is TRBV28, the J call TRBJ2-3; 7 bases line up with TRBD2. The V gene end was trimmed by 3 bases and the J gene end by 5 bases; junction bases not matched to a gene: 2. From germline, CDR1 is MDHEN and CDR2 SYDVKM. The CDR3 length is 13 residues. The CDR3 bases are TGTGCCAGCAGTTTTGGGAGGGGAGATACGCAGTATTTT. The encoded protein is CASSFGRGDTQYF.

This clone was recorded a few times. This chain links TRBV6-8 with TRBJ2-3; 8 bases match TRBD2. Germline CDR1 reads MNHGY; CDR2 reads SAAAGT. V dropped 5 bases and J dropped 2; count of bases not matched to a gene: 12. The CDR3 sequence is 17 residues long. CDR3 DNA sequence: TGTGCCAGCAGTCGGGAAGGGACTAGTGGGACCACAGATACGCAGTATTTT. It codes for CASSREGTSGTTDTQYF.

CDR3 bases: TGTGCCAGCAGCTTATCGGCAGGTGGAGGGGAGACCCAGTACTTC. It codes for CASSLSAGGGETQYF. The chain combines TRBV7-6 with TRBJ2-5; a possible D gene is TRBD2 (6 bases). Germline V gives CDR1 SGHVS, CDR2 FNYEAQ. Trimming left V 2 bases short and J 5 bases short, with 15 bases between. The CDR3 loop spans 15 amino acids.

This clone was seen a few times. V is TRBV11-3 and J is TRBJ1-4; 11 bases match TRBD1. With 4 bases clipped from V and 7 bases from J, the junction kept 5 bases outside the gene matches. CDR1 and CDR2 from the germline V gene are SGHNT and YENEEA. This CDR3 is 15 amino acids long. Here the CDR3 DNA reads TGTGCCAGCAGCTCTCTTGGGACAGGGGGTGAAAAACTGTTTTTT. This translates into CASSSLGTGGEKLFF.

This chain connects TRBV19 to TRBJ1-1, with a weak D call TRBD1 (6 bases). The CDR3 has 15 residues. Germline assignment: CDR1 LNHDA and CDR2 SQIVND (reference sequence). Trimming stripped 7 bases from V and 8 bases from J, with 23 bases between. CDR3 sequence (DNA): TGTGCCAGTAACCCCGCGGGGGAGCAGGGGCGGGAAGCTTTCTTT. Its protein product is CASNPAGEQGREAFF.

J is TRBJ1-1 and V is TRBV29-1; 8 nucleotides agree with TRBD1. V was clipped by 7 bases and J by 5 bases; unmatched bases: 15. From germline, CDR1 is SQVTM and CDR2 ANQGSEA. The length of the CDR3 is 15 residues. CDR3 loop: CSGRPQGARNTEAFF. The CDR3 nucleotides are TGCAGCGGAAGGCCTCAGGGGGCGCGTAATACTGAAGCTTTCTTT. Full variable domain (rest looked up from reference TRBV29-1 and TRBJ1-1): SAVISQKPSRDICQRGTSLTIQCQVDSQVTMMFWYRQQPGQSLTLIATANQGSEATYESGFVIDKFPISRPNLTFSTLTVSNMSPEDSSIYLCSGRPQGARNTEAFFGQGTRLTVV.

This clone was counted between two and nine times. The chain employs TRBV4-1 and TRBJ2-2, with 8 nucleotides matching TRBD2. This CDR3 has 17 amino acids. Germline lookup yields CDR1 MGHRA and CDR2 YSYEKL. Unmatched junction bases numbered 4, after V lost 1 base and J lost 0 bases. The CDR3 nucleotides are TGCGCCAGCAGCCAAGGCTGGGGACTAGCGAACACCGGGGAGCTGTTTTTT. Protein: CASSQGWGLANTGELFF.

This clone was seen more than once but under ten times. The chain employs TRBV4-1 and TRBJ2-4, with D perhaps assigned TRBD1 or TRBD2 (5 bases each). The V gene's germline CDR1 is MGHRA and CDR2 YSYEKL. V lost 1 base to trimming and J lost 1 base, with 17 bases between them. CDR3 length: 18 amino acids. The CDR3 here is CASSQATDRGLAKNIQYF. CDR3 in DNA: TGCGCCAGCAGCCAAGCTACCGACCGGGGCTTGGCCAAAAACATTCAGTACTTC.

The chain combines TRBV30 with TRBJ1-3, with no clear D. V shed 0 bases and J shed 4 bases, with 7 bases lying between them. The CDR3 has 13 residues. Germline CDR1 and CDR2: GTSNPN and SVGIG (reference sequence). The CDR3 DNA sequence: TGTGCCTGGAGTGTAGGGCCGGGAAACACCATATATTTT. Its protein product is CAWSVGPGNTIYF. Using reference TRBV30 and TRBJ1-3 for the parts outside the CDR3, the full variable domain is SQTIHQWPATLVQPVGSPLSLECTVEGTSNPNLYWYRQAAGRGLQLLFYSVGIGQISSEVPQNLSASRPQDRQFILSSKKLLLSDSGFYLCAWSVGPGNTIYFGEGSWLTVV.

There are a few counts of this clone. The rearrangement joins TRBV28 to TRBJ2-3; a weak D match, TRBD2 (6 bases). The germline CDR1 and CDR2 sequences are MDHEN and SYDVKM. The CDR3 has 15 amino acids. V was shortened by 2 bases and J by 6 bases, with 15 bases between the two germline ends. The CDR3, as DNA: TGTGCCAGCAGTTTAGCCCAGGGACGGGGGGATACGCAGTATTTT. This gives the protein CASSLAQGRGDTQYF.

Sample share makes this clone large (0.1 to 1%). The V and J genes are TRBV6-8 and TRBJ1-1, with 9 bases aligning to TRBD1. CDR3 length equals 15 residues. Germline V gene sequence: CDR1 MNHGY, CDR2 SAAAGT. The V gene end was trimmed by 2 bases and the J gene end by 3 bases; junction bases not matched to a gene: 4. The CDR3, as DNA: TGTGCCAGCAGTTACGAGGGGACAGGGCACACTGAAGCTTTCTTT. Translating gives CASSYEGTGHTEAFF.

The J gene is TRBJ1-5, the V gene TRBV19, with D perhaps TRBD1 (5 bases). Looked up from germline, CDR1 is LNHDA and CDR2 is SQIVND (reference sequence). The CDR3 consists of 16 residues. With 5 bases removed from V and 5 bases from J, the gap between germline ends came to 19 bases. The CDR3 loop is CASSELRPPGDQPQHF. The DNA for the CDR3 is TGTGCCAGTAGTGAATTGAGGCCGCCGGGGGATCAGCCCCAGCATTTT. Based on the CDR3 plus reference TRBV19 and TRBJ1-5, the full variable domain is DGGITQSPKYLFRKEGQNVTLSCEQNLNHDAMYWYRQDPGQGLRLIYYSQIVNDFQKGDIAEGYSVSREKKESFPLTVTSAQKNPTAFYLCASSELRPPGDQPQHFGDGTRLSIL.

V is TRBV28 and J is TRBJ1-1, with D maybe TRBD1 (5 bases). CDR1 and CDR2 (germline): MDHEN, SYDVKM. V gave up 6 bases and J gave up 5 bases, with 13 bases separating them. The CDR3 length is 13 residues. CDR3 sequence reads: CASSLEGRTEAFF. In nucleotides, the CDR3 is TGTGCCAGCAGCCTTGAGGGACGGACTGAAGCTTTCTTT.

The V gene is TRBV30, the J gene TRBJ1-2; D not resolved. The CDR3 is 15 amino acids. The germline V gene encodes CDR1 GTSNPN and CDR2 SVGIG (reference sequence). V lost 0 bases and J 8 bases, leaving 19 bases between the germline ends. The CDR3 DNA is TGTGCCTGGAGTGTACTCGCCCAGATCTCTAGCGGCTACACCTTC. This sequence encodes CAWSVLAQISSGYTF.

Relative to its sample, this clone is hyperexpanded. The rearrangement uses TRBV11-3 and TRBJ2-1; TRBD2 agrees at 7 bases. The CDR3 totals 15 residues. V dropped 5 bases and J dropped 2; count of bases not matched to a gene: 6. Germline V gene lookup returns CDR1 SGHNT and CDR2 YENEEA. CDR3 residues: CASSLSGNPYNEQFF. In nucleotides, the CDR3 is TGTGCCAGCAGCCTAAGCGGGAATCCCTACAATGAGCAGTTCTTC. Full variable domain (missing parts from reference TRBV11-3 and TRBJ2-1): EAGVVQSPRYKIIEKKQPVAFWCNPISGHNTLYWYLQNLGQGPELLIRYENEEAVDDSQLPKDRFSAERLKGVDSTLKIQPAELGDSAVYLCASSLSGNPYNEQFFGPGTRLTVL.

The chain employs TRBV14 and TRBJ2-1; 11 positions agree with TRBD2. Germline loops: CDR1 SGHDN, CDR2 FVKESK. V was pared by 4 bases and J by 7 bases, with 9 bases of the junction left unmatched. The CDR3 runs 16 residues. CDR3 coding DNA: TGTGCCAGCAGCCGCACTAGCGGGAGTTATTGGAATGAGCAGTTCTTC. Its translation is CASSRTSGSYWNEQFF.

This clone was seen a handful of times. The chain links TRBV6-8 to TRBJ2-4; D perhaps matches TRBD1 (6 bases). The V end was cut by 8 bases, the J end by 0 bases, with 17 bases between. The CDR3 extends over 16 amino acids. Germline V gene lookup returns CDR1 MNHGY and CDR2 SAAAGT. The CDR3 loop reads CASSRQGSGAKNIQYF. CDR3 in DNA: TGTGCCAGCTCACGGCAGGGGTCGGGAGCCAAAAACATTCAGTACTTC.

This chain joins TRBV19 and TRBJ1-5; TRBD1 matches at 7 bases. The junction had 8 bases not matched to a gene; V was cut back by 6 bases and J by 3 bases. Per germline, CDR1 LNHDA and CDR2 SQIVND (reference sequence). This CDR3 has 15 amino acids. DNA for the CDR3: TGTGCCAGTAGCCGAGACAGGGTAGACAATCAGCCCCAGCATTTT. Its translation: CASSRDRVDNQPQHF.

This clone is categorized as medium-sized (0.01 to 0.1%). The J gene is TRBJ2-3, the V gene TRBV11-3; the D is unclear. Germline assignment: CDR1 SGHNT and CDR2 YENEEA. V was pared by 5 bases and J by 4 bases, with 16 bases between. There are 15 residues in the CDR3. CDR3 in amino acids: CASSPAPNVADTQYF. DNA for the CDR3: TGTGCCAGCAGCCCCGCTCCGAACGTCGCAGATACGCAGTATTTT.

This clone was detected only a few times. This sequence joins TRBV11-3 and TRBJ2-5, with 7 nucleotides matching TRBD1. V shed 5 bases and J 4 bases; nucleotides not matched to a gene: 7. The CDR3 has 14 residues. Per the germline V gene, CDR1 is SGHNT and CDR2 is YENEEA. CDR3 coding DNA: TGTGCCAGCAGCCTCAAGACAGGGCTAGAGACCCAGTACTTC. Its protein is CASSLKTGLETQYF.

In its sample, this clone is medium-sized. V usage is TRBV6-8 and J usage is TRBJ1-2; no definite D call. Trimming removed 7 bases at V and 4 bases at J, with 16 bases between. Germline V gene sequence: CDR1 MNHGY, CDR2 SAAAGT. There are 14 residues in the CDR3. CDR3 sequence reads: CASTNSRSSYGYTF. CDR3 nucleotides: TGTGCCAGCACTAATTCCCGGTCCAGCTATGGCTACACCTTC.

This clone turned up a few times. The V call is TRBV6-7, the J call TRBJ1-1, with 7 bases identical to TRBD1. TRBV6-7 is an open reading frame, and its role is uncertain. Trimming cost V 5 bases and J 8 bases; bases outside gene matches: 11. The CDR3 sequence is 14 residues long. CDR3 residues: CASSTTPGQAEAFF. CDR3 coding DNA: TGTGCCAGCAGTACGACCCCCGGACAGGCGGAAGCTTTCTTT.

The chain recombines TRBV5-1 with TRBJ1-1; D possibly corresponds to TRBD1 (6 bases). This CDR3 has 14 amino acids. V lost 5 bases to trimming and J lost 1 base, with 12 bases between them. CDR1 and CDR2 (germline): SGHRS, YFSETQ. CDR3 sequence (DNA): TGCGCCAGCAGGCAGGAGGGGGGGAACACTGAAGCTTTCTTT. Translation gives CASRQEGGNTEAFF. Using reference TRBV5-1 and TRBJ1-1 for the parts outside the CDR3, the full variable domain is KAGVTQTPRYLIKTRGQQVTLSCSPISGHRSVSWYQQTPGQGLQFLFEYFSETQRNKGNFPGRFSGRQFSNSRSEMNVSTLELGDSALYLCASRQEGGNTEAFFGQGTRLTVV.

By sample fraction, this clone is medium-sized. The chain carries TRBV11-3 and TRBJ1-1; D not certain. The germline CDR1 and CDR2 sequences are SGHNT and YENEEA. Trimming pared 3 bases from V and 4 bases from J, leaving 12 bases between. The CDR3 contains 14 residues. DNA for the CDR3: TGTGCCAGCAGCTTGGGAGGGCCTGGCACTGAAGCTTTCTTT. This encodes CASSLGGPGTEAFF.

The chain has TRBV10-2 and TRBJ2-7; 7 nucleotides agree with TRBD1. J gave up 2 bases and V 6 bases, and 10 bases lay outside the gene matches. This CDR3 comprises 15 residues. The V gene's germline CDR1 is WSHSY and CDR2 SAAADI. The CDR3 DNA follows: TGCGCCAGCAGGATCTATGACAGGGTCACCTACGAGCAGTACTTC. It specifies CASRIYDRVTYEQYF.

The V call is TRBV30, the J call TRBJ1-3; 7 nucleotides line up with TRBD1. CDR1 and CDR2 (germline): GTSNPN, SVGIG (reference sequence). J gave up 3 bases and V 5 bases, and 4 bases lay outside the gene matches. CDR3 length: 13 amino acids. CDR3 region: CAWLQGNGNTIYF. The CDR3, as DNA: TGTGCCTGGCTACAGGGGAATGGAAACACCATATATTTT.

This clone was seen a few times. J is TRBJ1-1 and V is TRBV30, with D perhaps TRBD1 (6 bases). Germline CDR1 and CDR2: GTSNPN and SVGIG (reference sequence). V was shortened by 0 bases and J by 1 base, with 6 bases between the two germline ends. The CDR3 totals 13 residues. CDR3 loop: CAWSVQGNTEAFF. The CDR3 DNA sequence: TGTGCCTGGAGTGTACAGGGGAACACTGAAGCTTTCTTT.

The chain joins TRBV18 to TRBJ2-5; D gene unclear. CDR3 length: 13 amino acids. The V gene lost 6 bases and the J gene lost 2 bases, with 10 bases spanning the gap. Looked up from germline, CDR1 is KGHSH and CDR2 is LQKENI. CDR3 loop: CASSRGKQETQYF. The CDR3 nucleotides read TGTGCCAGCTCCCGCGGTAAACAAGAGACCCAGTACTTC.

The CDR3 sequence is CASRPAANTEAFF. The DNA of the CDR3 is TGTGCCAGCCGTCCGGCAGCGAACACTGAAGCTTTCTTT. The chain carries TRBV30 and TRBJ1-1; D is undetermined. Germline CDR1 and CDR2: GTSNPN and SVGIG (reference sequence). The CDR3 is 13 amino acids. Trimming removed 8 bases from V and 1 base from J, with 14 bases in between. Using reference TRBV30 and TRBJ1-1 for the parts outside the CDR3, the full variable domain is SQTIHQWPATLVQPVGSPLSLECTVEGTSNPNLYWYRQAAGRGLQLLFYSVGIGQISSEVPQNLSASRPQDRQFILSSKKLLLSDSGFYLCASRPAANTEAFFGQGTRLTVV.

A few counts support this clone. This chain's CDR3 is CASRKPRELYYNEQFF. CDR3 sequence (DNA): TGTGCCAGCCGTAAACCGCGGGAGTTGTACTACAATGAGCAGTTCTTC. This chain uses TRBV12-1 with TRBJ2-1; the D call of TRBD2 is as the table states it, not checked on the DNA. TRBV12-1 counts as a pseudogene. CDR3 length: 16 amino acids.